The rows below give T cell receptor beta chains drawn from one sample of a study of immune cell composition in non-small cell lung cancer. Clones were read by immunoSEQ multiplex PCR, and TCRdb kept only the in-frame ones, dropping some. The sample has 2,000 to 2,500 clones; just under 75% are singletons. The sample consisted of lung tumor tissue. These receptors were collected from a human donor with non-small cell lung cancer. Each CDR3 is given with its conserved first and last residue. The order of the fields is J gene, V gene, D gene, clone size, CDR3 protein, CDR3 DNA. A D gene is named only where the DNA matches it firmly. Clone size appears in some rows only: once, few, many, or a class for an expanded clone.

TRBJ2-3 TRBV12-5 - - CASGLVADGTSSTDTQYF TGTGCTAGTGGTTTGGTAGCCGACGGGACATCTAGCACAGATACGCAGTATTTT
TRBJ1-2 TRBV7-2 TRBD1 - CASSFGTGGYGYTF TGTGCCAGCAGCTTTGGGACAGGGGGATATGGCTACACCTTC
TRBJ2-3 TRBV2 - few CASSGENTDTQYF TGTGCCAGCAGCGGGGAGAACACAGATACGCAGTATTTT
TRBJ1-1 TRBV5-4 TRBD1 - CASSPRQGPNTEAFF TGTGCCAGCAGCCCGAGACAGGGGCCAAACACTGAAGCTTTCTTT
TRBJ2-5 TRBV18 TRBD2 - CASSPVLASGRRETQYF TGTGCCAGCTCACCTGTATTGGCTAGCGGACGCCGAGAGACCCAGTACTTC
TRBJ2-1 TRBV10-1 TRBD2 - CASSDNRGSGGNEQFF TGCGCCAGCAGTGATAATCGCGGGAGTGGGGGCAATGAGCAGTTCTTC
TRBJ1-2 TRBV6-5 - - CASSLQGGRYGYTF TGTGCCAGCAGTCTACAGGGTGGTCGCTATGGCTACACCTTC
TRBJ1-1 TRBV27 - once CASSYRSSGGEAFF TGTGCCAGCAGTTACCGCTCCTCGGGGGGAGAAGCTTTCTTT
TRBJ2-2 TRBV6-5 TRBD2 once CASSYGSSGDTGELFF TGTGCCAGCAGTTACGGTAGTAGCGGGGACACCGGGGAGCTGTTTTTT
TRBJ2-1 TRBV27 TRBD1 - CASSLGQVNRGEQFF TGTGCCAGCAGTTTAGGACAGGTGAACCGTGGCGAGCAGTTCTTC
TRBJ1-1 TRBV27 - - CASSSIGGTEAFF TGTGCCAGCAGTTCAATCGGGGGAACTGAAGCTTTCTTT
TRBJ2-7 TRBV19 TRBD1 - CASSDAGQVSRDEQYF TGTGCCAGTAGTGACGCGGGACAGGTCTCACGGGACGAGCAGTACTTC
TRBJ2-1 TRBV4-1 TRBD2 once CASSLAGGRNEQFF TGCGCCAGCAGCTTAGCGGGAGGAAGGAATGAGCAGTTCTTC
TRBJ1-5 TRBV5-1 TRBD1 - CASSEGTGHQPQHF TGCGCCAGCAGCGAGGGGACAGGGCATCAGCCCCAGCATTTT
TRBJ2-1 TRBV18 TRBD2 - CASSTGLAASYNEQFF TGTGCCAGCTCGACAGGACTAGCGGCCTCCTACAATGAGCAGTTCTTC
TRBJ1-2 TRBV30 - few CAWSPSPGVSGYTF TGTGCCTGGAGTCCAAGTCCCGGGGTGAGTGGCTACACCTTC
TRBJ2-7 TRBV7-3 - - CASSQDFNDYEQYF TGTGCCAGCAGCCAAGACTTTAACGACTACGAGCAGTACTTC
TRBJ1-1 TRBV5-1 - - CASSLPASGEAFF TGCGCCAGCAGCTTGCCCGCATCCGGTGAAGCTTTCTTT
TRBJ1-2 TRBV19 - - CASKQRGYTF TGTGCCAGTAAGCAGCGCGGCTACACCTTC
TRBJ2-7 TRBV7-2 TRBD2 - CASSQTSGGPYEQYF TGTGCCAGCAGCCAAACTAGCGGGGGACCCTACGAGCAGTACTTC
TRBJ1-1 TRBV7-3 - - CASSSRRGRTEAFF TGTGCCAGCAGCTCCCGCCGGGGGAGGACTGAAGCTTTCTTT
TRBJ1-2 TRBV10-2 - once CASSESGRWDGYTF TGCGCCAGCAGTGAGTCGGGCAGGTGGGATGGCTACACCTTC
TRBJ1-4 TRBV4-2 TRBD1 once CASSQVTGDNEKLFF TGTGCCAGCAGCCAAGTGACAGGGGATAATGAAAAACTGTTTTTT
TRBJ2-7 TRBV7-2 TRBD2 - CASSLIIAGARYEQYF TGTGCCAGCAGCTTAATTATAGCGGGGGCTCGGTACGAGCAGTACTTC
TRBJ2-5 TRBV19 TRBD2 - CASSMGLAVGETQYF TGTGCCAGTAGTATGGGGCTAGCGGTTGGAGAGACCCAGTACTTC
TRBJ1-6 TRBV4-1 - - CASSQDIGGSPLHF TGCGCCAGCAGCCAAGATATAGGAGGGTCACCCCTCCACTTT
TRBJ2-7 TRBV4-2 TRBD1 - CASSQDRRGGTYEQYF TGTGCCAGCAGCCAGGATCGGAGAGGGGGCACCTACGAGCAGTACTTC
TRBJ1-2 TRBV30 TRBD1 hyperexpanded CAWSYGTGNYGYTF TGTGCCTGGAGTTACGGGACAGGGAACTATGGCTACACCTTC
TRBJ1-6 TRBV5-6 - - CASSFRESPLHF TGTGCCAGCAGCTTCAGGGAATCACCCCTCCACTTT
TRBJ2-2 TRBV7-9 TRBD2 few CASSPSRLAGDVGELFF TGTGCCAGCAGCCCGTCCAGACTAGCGGGGGATGTCGGGGAGCTGTTTTTT
TRBJ1-5 TRBV5-1 - - CASSFEGDQPQHF TGCGCCAGCAGCTTTGAGGGTGATCAGCCCCAGCATTTT
TRBJ1-2 TRBV5-5 - - CASGLSGLYGYTF TGTGCCAGCGGTCTTTCGGGTCTCTATGGCTACACCTTC
TRBJ2-3 TRBV7-9 TRBD2 - CASSQNSGGGDTQYF TGTGCCAGCAGCCAGAATAGCGGGGGAGGAGATACGCAGTATTTT
TRBJ1-5 TRBV7-6 TRBD1 - CASSLDEGAGQPQHF TGTGCCAGCAGCTTAGACGAGGGGGCGGGTCAGCCCCAGCATTTT
TRBJ2-5 TRBV11-2 TRBD1 - CASSNGPGQGEETQYF TGTGCCAGCAGCAACGGTCCGGGACAGGGAGAAGAGACCCAGTACTTC
TRBJ2-7 TRBV10-1 - few CASCSRISYEQYF TGCGCCAGCTGCTCGAGGATTTCCTACGAGCAGTACTTC
TRBJ2-1 TRBV5-6 - - CASSLSDNEQFF TGTGCCAGCAGCTTGTCCGACAATGAGCAGTTCTTC
TRBJ1-1 TRBV7-9 - - CASSLRGGQGGNTEAFF TGTGCCAGCAGCTTAAGGGGGGGCCAGGGAGGAAACACTGAAGCTTTCTTT
TRBJ1-6 TRBV6-1 - - CASSEIAGDNSPLHF TGTGCCAGCAGTGAAATCGCAGGGGATAATTCACCCCTCCACTTT
TRBJ2-1 TRBV5-4 TRBD2 - CASGVTGGRDEQFF TGTGCCAGCGGGGTGACTGGCGGGAGGGATGAGCAGTTCTTC
TRBJ2-4 TRBV19 - - CASSIEGTVTGQGAKNIQYF TGTGCCAGTAGTATAGAGGGTACCGTTACGGGCCAGGGGGCCAAAAACATTCAGTACTTC
TRBJ1-1 TRBV5-6 TRBD1 once CASSLSRDRVLGTEAFF TGTGCCAGCAGCCTTAGTCGGGACAGGGTTTTGGGCACTGAAGCTTTCTTT
TRBJ1-2 TRBV2 - - CASSSKGAADGYTF TGTGCCAGCTCAAGCAAAGGGGCAGCAGATGGCTACACCTTC
TRBJ2-7 TRBV21-1 - - CASSRDIYYEQYF TGTGCCAGCAGCAGGGACATCTACTACGAGCAGTACTTC
TRBJ2-2 TRBV30 TRBD2 - CAWSDAGLATGELFF TGTGCCTGGAGTGATGCGGGACTAGCTACCGGGGAGCTGTTTTTT